This T cell receptor (beta chain) was documented in a study of blood T cell repertoires in COVID-19. Sequencing was performed with immunoSEQ multiplex PCR; in TCRdb, only in-frame clones are kept and a portion is missing. This table holds roughly 230,000 clones, 89% found once. Unmatched junction bases numbered 7, after V lost 11 bases and J lost 2 bases. The CDR3 runs 14 residues. Sample: peripheral blood. The chain is built from TRBV23-1 and TRBJ2-5; 11 nucleotides align to TRBD2. TRBV23-1 carries the ORF label, with uncertain function. The TCR comes from a woman in her thirties or forties who had recovered from COVID-19. This CDR3 reads CAGNSGRAQETQYF. The CDR3 DNA follows: TGCGCCGGCAATAGCGGGAGGGCGCAAGAGACCCAGTACTTC.